This T cell receptor beta chain was identified during a study of shared clonotypes between healthy human individuals. V dropped 5 bases and J dropped 0; count of bases not matched to a gene: 7. Germline V CDR1 and CDR2: SGHVS, FQNEAQ. CDR3 length equals 15 residues. Measured with immunoSEQ multiplex PCR; TCRdb has only the in-frame clones, and not every one. Altogether 90,000 to 120,000 clones are present, 68% being singletons, with the ten largest covering more than 20%. Sequenced material: memory CD8+ T cells sorted from blood. Described subset: CD45RO+ cells pooled with CCR7-negative TemRA cells. This sequence joins TRBV7-8 and TRBJ2-7; TRBD2 aligns across 7 bases. The clonotype was recovered from a woman in her twenties or thirties in good health. In nucleotides, the CDR3 is TGTGCCAGCAGCCAAGAGCGGGGTGCCTCCTACGAGCAGTACTTC. Protein: CASSQERGASYEQYF. The whole variable domain, remainder taken from reference TRBV7-8 and TRBJ2-7, is GAGVSQSPRYKVAKRGQDVALRCDPISGHVSLFWYQQALGQGPEFLTYFQNEAQLDKSGLPSDRFFAERPEGSVSTLKIQRTQQEDSAVYLCASSQERGASYEQYFGPGTRLTVT.